This T cell receptor (beta chain) was profiled in a study of identical twins. The study, taken as a whole, reports: High-abundance cord blood beta clonotypes had fewer insertions; memory repertoires showed none.

Concerning this clonotype itself: No antigen is known for it.

TCRdb itself ran the 5' RACE reads through MiXCR, one entry per CDR3 protein. The sample lists 600,000 to 850,000 distinct CDR3 sequences, approximately 18% occurring once. Separately, the same data were catalogued under a study of T cells expressing NK-cell markers. As that study records: An anti-gamma-delta TCR antibody confined sorting to alpha-beta TCR T cells across several of the experiments. Six donors had dominant NKG2C+ clonotypes that comprised about 1.0-7.5% of their CD8+ T cells. These clonotypes also led the CD3+CD56-NKG2C+ fraction in a few donors.

The sequence was collected from a woman under 30 in good health. The sequenced sample was PBMCs.

This CDR3 is CASSTSARTSGKSYEQYF. The CDR3 DNA reads as TGTGCCAGCAGCACTAGCGCCCGGACTAGCGGAAAAAGCTACGAGCAGTACTTC. The genes are TRBV13 and TRBJ2-7; 10 nucleotides line up with TRBD2. V was pared by 5 bases and J by 3 bases, with 16 bases of the junction left unmatched. This CDR3 contains 18 residues. Germline CDR1 PRHDT, CDR2 FYEKMQ (reference sequence).